The subject of this entry is one T cell receptor beta chain. Its antigen is unknown. One junction end disagrees with the germline gene, perhaps due to a read error. CDR3 size: 18 residues. The germline V gene has CDR1 KGHSH and CDR2 LQKENI. These data are taken from a study of graft-versus-host responses after intestinal transplantation. For the study at large: Induction with anti-thymocyte globulin, then tacrolimus and steroids for roughly three years, was given to all recipients.

Method: immunoSEQ multiplex PCR; TCRdb's copy keeps in-frame clones and lacks some. The repertoire holds around 88,000 clones, with roughly four fifths as singletons. Study-wide points: The presence of high graft-versus-host to host-versus-graft clonal ratios in allografts characterized patients with graft-donor T cell macrochimerism. Researchers found GvH clones in recipient marrow, and some showed up first in ileum or blood.

The sequencing here drew on unstimulated CD8+ T cells sorted from spleen or lymph node cells, taken before intestinal transplant. This clonotype was sampled from a human donor who received an intestinal transplant. This chain connects TRBV18 to TRBJ2-7; 14 nucleotides align to TRBD2. CDR3 sequence reads: CASSSPGLAGASSYEQYF. The CDR3 coding sequence is TGTGCCAGCTCATCACCGGGACTAGCGGGAGCATCCTCCTACGAGCAGTACTTC.